A selection of T cell receptor beta chains follows, all from one sample in a study of identical twins. TCRdb passed the 5' RACE reads through MiXCR, listing each CDR3 protein once. Here the sample spans roughly 690,000 distinct CDR3 sequences, 20% to 25% being singletons. These sequences were also reported in another study, on T cells expressing NK-cell markers.

The source material was PBMCs. The receptors derive from a woman aged 18-29 years in good health. The CDR3 runs from the conserved cysteine through the conserved F or W. The D gene is left open where the match is weak. The listing skips clone size in some rows; elsewhere it reads once, few, many or a size class.

- | TRBJ1-5 | TRBV20-1 | few | CSAGLGASQPQHF | TGCAGTGCTGGGCTGGGAGCCAGTCAGCCCCAGCATTTT
TRBD2 | TRBJ2-1 | TRBV12-3/TRBV12-4 | few | CASSWAGLAGVEQFF | TGTGCCAGCAGTTGGGCGGGACTAGCGGGAGTGGAGCAGTTCTTC
- | TRBJ2-5 | TRBV21-1 | - | CASSTIRDEGEETQYF | TGTGCCAGCAGCACCATCCGGGACGAAGGAGAAGAGACCCAGTACTTC
- | TRBJ2-7 | TRBV12-3/TRBV12-4 | - | CASSYSGRRGEQYF | TGTGCCAGCAGCTATAGCGGCCGAAGGGGCGAGCAGTACTTC
TRBD2 | TRBJ2-1 | TRBV20-1 | - | CCARGASGAVYNEQFF | TGCTGTGCTAGAGGAGCTAGCGGAGCCGTCTACAATGAGCAGTTCTTC
TRBD2 | TRBJ2-1 | TRBV7-9 | few | CASSNGLAVHNEQFF | TGTGCCAGCAGCAATGGACTAGCGGTCCACAATGAGCAGTTCTTC
- | TRBJ1-6 | TRBV11-2 | few | CASSLVSRGSPLHF | TGTGCCAGCAGCTTAGTTTCAAGGGGCTCACCCCTCCACTTT
- | TRBJ2-7 | TRBV18 | - | CASSPSVLSYEQYF | TGTGCCAGCTCACCGAGCGTACTCAGCTACGAGCAGTACTTC
TRBD2 | TRBJ2-5 | TRBV14 | - | CASSRLTSGVRETQYF | TGTGCCAGCAGCCGACTGACTAGCGGGGTACGAGAGACCCAGTACTTC
- | TRBJ2-3 | TRBV3-1 | few | CASSQAEWQYF | TGTGCCAGCAGCCAAGCTGAGTGGCAGTATTTT
TRBD1 | TRBJ1-1 | TRBV20-1 | many | CSATPADRAGAEAFF | TGCAGTGCTACCCCGGCTGACAGGGCTGGGGCTGAAGCTTTCTTT
TRBD2 | TRBJ2-1 | TRBV19 | - | CASSLRGSLDEQFF | TGTGCCAGTAGTCTACGCGGGAGTTTGGATGAGCAGTTCTTC
- | TRBJ2-1 | TRBV27 | few | CASITQDEQFF | TGTGCCAGCATAACACAGGATGAGCAGTTCTTC
- | TRBJ1-2 | TRBV28 | many | CASRAPSRGGYTF | TGTGCCAGCAGGGCCCCCTCACGAGGGGGCTACACCTTC
- | TRBJ2-2 | TRBV5-6 | few | CASSLEGRGELFF | TGTGCCAGCAGCTTGGAGGGTCGCGGGGAGCTGTTTTTT
- | TRBJ2-1 | TRBV7-2 | few | CASSPQSAGPYNEQFF | TGTGCCAGCAGCCCACAGTCGGCAGGACCTTACAATGAGCAGTTCTTC
- | TRBJ1-2 | TRBV20-1 | - | CSARRPNYGYTF | TGCAGTGCTAGGCGGCCTAACTATGGCTACACCTTC
- | TRBJ1-5 | TRBV12-3/TRBV12-4 | many | CASSLPGGRQYSNQPQHF | TGTGCCAGCAGTTTACCGGGAGGGAGGCAATATAGCAATCAGCCCCAGCATTTT
- | TRBJ2-3 | TRBV20-1 | - | CSANSLNSTDTQYF | TGCAGTGCCAACTCTCTAAATAGCACAGATACGCAGTATTTT
TRBD1 | TRBJ1-5 | TRBV10-3 | many | CAISEGTVLNQPQHF | TGTGCCATCAGTGAGGGGACAGTCCTCAATCAGCCCCAGCATTTT
- | TRBJ2-5 | TRBV9 | - | CASSTLYQETQYF | TGTGCCAGCAGTACATTGTACCAAGAGACCCAGTACTTC
- | TRBJ2-7 | TRBV30 | few | CAWSVAEKRYEQYF | TGTGCCTGGAGTGTTGCTGAGAAACGCTACGAGCAGTACTTC
- | TRBJ2-1 | TRBV5-8 | many | CASSQGVGSYNEQFF | TGTGCCAGCAGCCAAGGGGTCGGCTCCTACAATGAGCAGTTCTTC
- | TRBJ2-3 | TRBV5-5 | many | CASSRGGQADTQYF | TGTGCCAGCAGCCGCGGTGGGCAGGCAGATACGCAGTATTTT
TRBD2 | TRBJ2-5 | TRBV12-3/TRBV12-4 | - | CASSSSGLAGGETQYF | TGTGCCAGCAGTTCTTCCGGACTAGCGGGAGGGGAGACCCAGTACTTC
- | TRBJ1-1 | TRBV12-3/TRBV12-4 | many | CASSFVGSNTEAFF | TGTGCCAGCAGTTTCGTCGGATCGAACACTGAAGCTTTCTTT
TRBD2 | TRBJ2-1 | TRBV5-6 | few | CASSWTLAGPYNEQFF | TGTGCCAGCAGCTGGACACTAGCGGGACCCTACAATGAGCAGTTCTTC
- | TRBJ1-1 | TRBV29-1 | many | CSVESNTEAFF | TGCAGCGTTGAAAGTAACACTGAAGCTTTCTTT
- | TRBJ1-4 | TRBV7-2 | - | CASSPRGGRLTNEKLFF | TGTGCCAGCAGCCCCCGGGGAGGGCGCCTAACTAATGAAAAACTGTTTTTT
- | TRBJ2-3 | TRBV6-1 | - | CASCLSGRTDTQYF | TGTGCCAGCTGCCTTTCGGGGCGCACAGATACGCAGTATTTT
- | TRBJ2-7 | TRBV4-3 | few | CASSHGGTLGEQYF | TGCGCCAGCAGCCACGGTGGGACCTTGGGGGAGCAGTACTTC
- | TRBJ2-1 | TRBV7-6 | - | CASSHPELAKNEQFF | TGTGCCAGCAGCCACCCGGAGCTAGCGAAGAATGAGCAGTTCTTC
- | TRBJ2-5 | TRBV15 | few | CATSRDQRGSDGTQYF | TGTGCCACCAGCAGAGATCAACGCGGATCTGATGGGACCCAGTACTTC
TRBD1 | TRBJ1-5 | TRBV6-2/TRBV6-3 | few | CASSYRGQGIHQPQHF | TGTGCCAGCAGCTACCGAGGACAGGGAATACATCAGCCCCAGCATTTT
- | TRBJ2-5 | TRBV27 | - | CASKVAETQYF | TGTGCCAGCAAAGTAGCAGAGACCCAGTACTTC
- | TRBJ2-1 | TRBV3-1 | - | CASSQSPLLRQFF | TGTGCCAGCAGCCAGTCGCCTTTATTGCGGCAGTTCTTC
- | TRBJ1-1 | TRBV18 | many | CASSPVRNTEAFF | TGTGCCAGCTCACCAGTGAGGAACACTGAAGCTTTCTTT
TRBD2 | TRBJ2-5 | TRBV2 | - | CASTAGAVGETQYF | TGTGCCAGCACGGCGGGAGCTGTGGGAGAGACCCAGTACTTC
- | TRBJ2-1 | TRBV12-3/TRBV12-4 | few | CAISGYGEQFF | TGTGCCATATCCGGGTACGGTGAGCAGTTCTTC
TRBD1 | TRBJ1-5 | TRBV20-1 | many | CSASRDRGRQPQHF | TGCAGTGCTAGCCGGGACAGGGGAAGGCAGCCCCAGCATTTT
- | TRBJ2-1 | TRBV20-1 | - | CSARARNEQFF | TGCAGTGCTAGAGCGCGGAATGAGCAGTTCTTC
TRBD1 | TRBJ2-1 | TRBV11-1 | - | CASSPRPQGALTYNEQFF | TGTGCCAGCAGCCCCAGGCCACAGGGGGCGCTTACCTACAATGAGCAGTTCTTC
TRBD1 | TRBJ1-2 | TRBV5-1 | - | CASSGDRSVNYGYTF | TGCGCCAGCTCCGGGGACAGATCTGTTAACTATGGCTACACCTTC
TRBD1 | TRBJ2-3 | TRBV12-5 | - | CASGTGTGSTDTQYF | TGTGCTAGTGGTACGGGGACAGGGAGCACAGATACGCAGTATTTT
- | TRBJ2-1 | TRBV7-9 | few | CASSLEDVSDEQFF | TGTGCCAGCAGCTTAGAAGACGTTAGCGATGAGCAGTTCTTC
- | TRBJ1-2 | TRBV3-1 | few | CASSRSQIPIYGYTF | TGTGCCAGCAGCCGTTCACAGATACCAATCTATGGCTACACCTTC
TRBD2 | TRBJ2-3 | TRBV20-1 | - | CSASWTSGTDTQYF | TGCAGTGCTAGTTGGACTAGCGGGACAGATACGCAGTATTTT
- | TRBJ2-1 | TRBV14 | many | CASSQVLTGYEQFF | TGTGCCAGCAGCCAAGTCTTAACAGGATATGAGCAGTTCTTC
TRBD2 | TRBJ2-1 | TRBV4-3 | few | CASSQDRGDGSGQFF | TGCGCCAGCAGCCAAGATCGGGGGGATGGGTCGGGGCAGTTCTTC
TRBD2 | TRBJ2-5 | TRBV5-4 | - | CASTRGGIGQETQYF | TGTGCCAGCACCCGGGGGGGGATCGGCCAAGAGACCCAGTACTTC